The present T cell receptor beta chain was sequenced within a study of T cells in Graves' hyperthyroidism and ophthalmopathy. Overall study findings and caveats: Peripheral blood also featured most of the thyroid clonotypes expanded above 0.001.

For the diagnoses, clinical symptoms, serum thyroxine and TRAb, thyroid ultrasound and orbital computed tomography were used. This clonotype appeared a few times. Its specificity is not known. CDR3 length equals 15 residues. Trimming left V 6 bases short and J 1 base short, with 12 bases between. Germline CDR1 is ENHRY and CDR2 is SYGVKD. Amplification targeted TCR beta CDR3 regions from RNA transcripts. The TCR CDR3 first-round RT-PCR relied on the HTBI primer set. One entry per CDR3 protein, called by TCRdb with MiXCR from the multiplex PCR reads. The table lists more than 550,000 distinct CDR3 sequences, 17% of them singletons.

The sequence derives from a man aged 50-59 years with Graves' hyperthyroidism. Sequencing was performed on blood. This sequence joins TRBV10-3 and TRBJ2-2; D may correspond to TRBD1 or TRBD2 (5 bases each). The CDR3 is CAISRGRMNTGELFF. In DNA, the CDR3 is TGTGCCATCAGCCGGGGACGGATGAACACCGGGGAGCTGTTTTTT.